The 27 T cell receptor beta chains below all came from one sample that was sequenced in a study of T cell clonality in common variable immunodeficiency (dated by TCRdb to the mid-2010s). The library was built by means of the immunoSEQ multiplex PCR assay. Entries here come from immuneACCESS through TCRdb and include only in-frame sequences with V and J called. Some clones fail to appear in such tables; in the studies checked, an unresolved V gene covers under half of the shortfall, and the cause of the remainder is unknown. Across this sample, over 30,000 clones were tabulated and none appeared just once. The ten largest clonotypes hold approximately 3.6% of the sample. Sequencing was done on a sample of peripheral blood mononuclear cells. These receptors were taken from a person aged 18 to 75 in good health.

Comment on this clone: The sequenced fragment ends 3 residues before the CDR3 boundary, so the rest is inferred from the germline J gene. V and J are TRBV2 and TRBJ2-3, with TRBD2 identical over 10 bases. The V and J ends lost 7 bases and 3 bases, in that order; junction bases with no gene match: 4. From germline, CDR1 is SNHLY and CDR2 FYNNEI. The length of the CDR3 is 14 residues. Incomplete CDR3 DNA: TGTGCCAGCATTAGCGGGAGGTGGACAGATACG. Translated: CASISGRWTDT. The CDR3 in full is CASISGRWTDTQYF.

The sample holds many counts of this clone. With the read ending 3 residues before the CDR3 end, the germline J gene is used to fill in that end. The chain carries TRBV20-1 and TRBJ2-7, with TRBD1 identical over 9 bases. This CDR3 has 14 residues. The V gene's germline CDR1 is DFQATT and CDR2 SNEGSKA (reference sequence). Trimming cost V 5 bases and J 5 bases; bases outside gene matches: 10. CDR3 loop: CSAAIRDRDNEQYF. CDR3 DNA, as far as it was read: TGCAGTGCTGCTATCCGGGACAGGGACAACGAG.

In its sample, this clone was seen many times. The read gets to within 3 residues of the CDR3 end, and the germline J gene fills in the rest. This chain uses TRBV20-1 with TRBJ2-3; 10 nucleotides align to TRBD2. Germline assignment: CDR1 DFQATT and CDR2 SNEGSKA (reference sequence). The CDR3 is 17 amino acids. V lost 2 bases to trimming and J lost 4 bases; unmatched junction nucleotides: 12. CDR3 protein: CSARSLAGKGVADTQYF. CDR3 DNA (partial): TGCAGTGCTAGATCACTAGCGGGAAAAGGAGTGGCAGATACG.

This clone was found many times. The sequenced fragment ends 3 residues before the CDR3 boundary, so the rest is inferred from the germline J gene. The rearrangement uses TRBV20-1 and TRBJ1-1, with 8 bases fitting TRBD1. Germline V gene sequence: CDR1 DFQATT, CDR2 SNEGSKA (reference sequence). The CDR3 sequence is 13 residues long. V was clipped by 3 bases and J by 5 bases; unmatched bases: 5. The CDR3 here is CSARADRDTEAFF. The covered CDR3 bases are TGCAGTGCTAGGGCGGACAGGGATACTGAA.

At least ten counts were recorded for this clone. The CDR3 end lies 3 residues beyond the end of the read and is filled in from the germline J gene. J is TRBJ1-5 and V is TRBV19; the D gene is possibly TRBD1 (5 bases). Germline V gene sequence: CDR1 LNHDA, CDR2 SQIVND (reference sequence). The CDR3 consists of 14 residues. V was pared by 4 bases and J by 2 bases, with 9 bases between. Here the CDR3 reads CASSTGYGNQPQHF. The covered CDR3 bases are TGTGCCAGTAGTACAGGGTATGGCAATCAGCCC.

Many counts were recorded for this clone. With the read ending 3 residues before the CDR3 end, the germline J gene is used to fill in that end. V usage is TRBV20-1 and J usage is TRBJ2-5, with D possibly being TRBD2 (6 bases). The CDR3 loop spans 17 amino acids. Germline CDR1 is DFQATT and CDR2 is SNEGSKA (reference sequence). V gave up 6 bases and J gave up 1 base, with 24 bases separating them. CDR3 sequence: CSAIGVVVRGIQETQYF. The CDR3 bases that were read are TGCAGTGCCATAGGAGTGGTGGTGCGGGGAATCCAAGAGACC.

This clone was counted at least ten times. The read ends 3 residues shy of where the CDR3 ends; the end is completed using the germline J gene. The chain couples TRBV5-4 to TRBJ2-5; D remains ambiguous. Trimming stripped 3 bases from V and 1 base from J, with 10 bases between. The V gene's germline CDR1 is SGHNT and CDR2 YYREEE (reference sequence). CDR3 length: 14 amino acids. The CDR3 protein is CASSSRGTQETQYF. The sequenced part of the CDR3 DNA is TGTGCCAGCAGCTCCCGCGGCACCCAAGAGACC.

This clone appeared many times. The CDR3 sequence: CASSVGGQVSGANVLTF. The covered CDR3 bases are TGTGCCAGCAGCGTCGGGGGGCAAGTCTCTGGGGCCAACGTC. This rearrangement joins TRBV9 to TRBJ2-6; a weak D match, TRBD2 (7 bases). The read falls 3 residues short of the CDR3 end, and the missing part is taken from the germline J gene. Germline V gene lookup returns CDR1 SGDLS and CDR2 YYNGEE. The CDR3 contains 17 residues. Trimming cost V 2 bases and J 0 bases, with 12 bases left between them.

This clone was recorded at least ten times. From the germline J gene comes the end of the CDR3, since the read stops 3 residues before it. The gene calls are TRBV5-1 and TRBJ2-1; 8 positions match TRBD2. Per the germline V gene, CDR1 is SGHRS and CDR2 is YFSETQ. Trimming at V came to 4 bases and at J to 4 bases, leaving 7 bases not matched to a gene. The CDR3 totals 15 residues. The covered CDR3 bases are TGCGCCAGCAGCCCCCCAGCGGGGGCGTACAATGAG. This gives the protein CASSPPAGAYNE. The entire CDR3 reads CASSPPAGAYNEQFF.

In this sample, this clone turned up many times. The read ends 3 residues before the CDR3 terminus; that terminus is restored from the germline J gene. V is TRBV20-1 and J is TRBJ2-5; 12 bases are a match to TRBD2. Looked up from germline, CDR1 is DFQATT and CDR2 is SNEGSKA (reference sequence). The V gene end was trimmed by 5 bases and the J gene end by 5 bases; junction bases not matched to a gene: 9. The CDR3 runs 15 residues. This CDR3 is CSAYPLAGGGETQYF. CDR3 bases read: TGCAGTGCTTACCCACTAGCGGGAGGTGGGGAGACC.

This clone was recorded at least ten times. From the germline J gene comes the end of the CDR3, since the read stops 3 residues before it. The chain employs TRBV2 and TRBJ2-2; D not resolved. V dropped 4 bases and J dropped 6 bases, with 6 bases sitting between them. This CDR3 region has 12 residues. Looked up from germline, CDR1 is SNHLY and CDR2 is FYNNEI. CDR3 bases read: TGTGCCAGCAGTGTATTTTCCGGGGAG. As protein: CASSVFSGE. The whole CDR3 region reads CASSVFSGELFF.

This clone was found many times. Coverage ceases 3 residues before the CDR3 finishes, and the germline J gene fills in the end. The chain recombines TRBV12-3 or TRBV12-4 with TRBJ2-3, with 12 positions matching TRBD2. The CDR3 spans 19 residues. Germline trimming cut 3 bases from V and 3 bases from J; bases unmatched to any gene: 13. The sequenced CDR3 bases are TGTGCCAGCAGTTTGACTAGCGGGAGTTTAGGAGTACGGACAGATACG. Translated: CASSLTSGSLGVRTDT. The CDR3 in its entirety is CASSLTSGSLGVRTDTQYF.

This clone appeared many times. The CDR3 is cut off 3 residues early in the read; its end comes from the germline J gene. The chain employs TRBV20-1 and TRBJ2-3; 8 nucleotides line up with TRBD1. The CDR3 extends over 13 amino acids. CDR1 is DFQATT and CDR2 is SNEGSKA in the germline V gene (reference sequence). The ends lost 0 bases at V and 7 bases at J; junction bases unmatched: 3. The CDR3 DNA, read in part, is TGCAGTGCTAGAGACTACAGGGGGAATACG. This translates into CSARDYRGNT. The entire CDR3 protein reads CSARDYRGNTQYF.

Regarding this clone: The CDR3 goes on 3 residues after the read ends, and that part is filled in from the germline J gene. The chain is built from TRBV7-2 and TRBJ1-2; D unclear. Germline lookup yields CDR1 SGHTA and CDR2 FQGNSA. The CDR3 spans 15 residues. The CDR3 bases that were read are TGTGCCAGCAGCCCACGACTGGAGCGGCACAATGAC. Translated, it gives CASSPRLERHND. The CDR3 in full is CASSPRLERHNDYTF.

This clone has at least ten counts. The CDR3 goes on 3 residues after the read ends, and that part is filled in from the germline J gene. The V call is TRBV20-1, the J call TRBJ2-1, with 8 positions matching TRBD2. J gave up 5 bases and V 5 bases, and 14 bases lay outside the gene matches. Per the germline V gene, CDR1 is DFQATT and CDR2 is SNEGSKA (reference sequence). The CDR3 is 16 residues long. This CDR3 is CSASGGLSGVNNEQFF. The sequenced CDR3 bases are TGCAGTGCTTCCGGAGGGCTTAGCGGGGTCAACAATGAG.

This clone has just a few counts. The read ends 3 residues early relative to the CDR3; the germline J gene fills the gap. The chain carries TRBV11-1 and TRBJ1-4, with TRBD1 matching over 7 bases. Germline assignment: CDR1 SGHAT and CDR2 FQDESV (reference sequence). V was clipped by 5 bases and J by 5 bases; unmatched bases: 8. The CDR3 extends over 15 amino acids. CDR3 DNA (partial): TGTGCCAGCAGCGCAAGACAGGGTTCGAATGAAAAA. Translation: CASSARQGSNEK. The full CDR3 is CASSARQGSNEKLFF.

This clone was observed at least ten times. The CDR3 end is not reached by the read, which stops 3 residues before it; the germline J gene fills it in. This chain uses TRBV19 with TRBJ2-5; the match to TRBD2 covers 15 bases. The trim removed 6 bases at V and 7 bases at J, leaving 9 bases unmatched. Germline V gives CDR1 LNHDA, CDR2 SQIVND (reference sequence). The CDR3 is made up of 16 amino acids. CDR3 residues: CASSGLAGGSFVTQYF. The sequenced CDR3 bases are TGTGCCAGTAGCGGACTAGCGGGGGGGTCCTTTGTGACC.

In its sample, this clone was seen many times. Coverage ceases 3 residues before the CDR3 finishes, and the germline J gene fills in the end. The rearrangement links TRBV5-1 to TRBJ2-3; 7 bases align to TRBD1. The CDR3 sequence is 13 residues long. Germline loops: CDR1 SGHRS, CDR2 YFSETQ. The CDR3 loop reads CASSRDSQETQYF. The part of the CDR3 DNA that was read is TGCGCCAGCAGTCGGGACAGCCAAGAGACG.

This clone was detected many times. The read gets to within 3 residues of the CDR3 end, and the germline J gene fills in the rest. This chain links TRBV7-3 with TRBJ2-1, with 9 bases lining up with TRBD2. The CDR3 contains 18 residues. V shed 8 bases, J shed 6 bases, and the junction held 20 bases outside the gene matches. Germline V gene lookup returns CDR1 SGHTA and CDR2 FQGTGA. The DNA read from the CDR3 is TGTGCCAGCGCCGATAAGGGGAGTCGCCTAGCGGGGATCAATGAG. Translation: CASADKGSRLAGINE. The CDR3 in its entirety is CASADKGSRLAGINEQFF.

This clone appeared a few times. The read halts 3 residues ahead of the CDR3 end, with the missing end drawn from the germline J gene. The chain has TRBV20-1 and TRBJ2-1, with TRBD2 identical over 11 bases. Germline lookup yields CDR1 DFQATT and CDR2 SNEGSKA (reference sequence). With V trimmed by 6 bases and J by 4 bases, 11 bases remained unmatched. The CDR3 totals 16 residues. This CDR3 reads CSAIGTSGESYNEQFF. Partial CDR3 DNA: TGCAGTGCGATAGGGACTAGCGGAGAATCTTACAATGAG.

This clone was seen more than once but under ten times. The observed sequence ends 3 residues before the CDR3 terminus, with the missing tail filled in from the germline J gene. In the same sample, other DNA sequences code for this CDR3. The V call is TRBV5-1, the J call TRBJ2-3; TRBD2 matches at 8 bases. Germline V gene data show CDR1 as SGHRS and CDR2 as YFSETQ. This CDR3 has 14 amino acids. The CDR3 spells CASSLTSGQETQYF. CDR3 DNA (partial): TGCGCCAGCAGCTTGACTAGCGGTCAAGAGACG.

A note on this clone: The read comes to an end 3 residues before the CDR3 does, leaving the germline J gene to fill in the end. The rearrangement links TRBV7-2 to TRBJ2-3; 8 nucleotides line up with TRBD2. Germline-derived CDR1 and CDR2 are SGHTA and FQGNSA. The CDR3 is 15 residues long. CDR3 DNA (partial): TGTGCCAGCAGCCACGACGGGGGGGCCCTAGAGACG. Translation gives CASSHDGGALET. The full CDR3 protein reads CASSHDGGALETQYF.

This clone has a count of ten or more. The missing CDR3 end, 3 residues past where the read stops, is filled in from the germline J gene. The rearrangement links TRBV19 to TRBJ2-6, with 7 nucleotides matching TRBD1. The ends lost 1 base at V and 0 bases at J; junction bases unmatched: 3. Germline CDR1 reads LNHDA; CDR2 reads SQIVND (reference sequence). The CDR3 contains 17 residues. CDR3: CASSIGQGSSGANVLTF. The CDR3 bases that were read are TGTGCCAGTAGTATAGGACAGGGAAGCTCTGGGGCCAACGTC.

This clone was observed many times. The read gets to within 3 residues of the CDR3 end, and the germline J gene fills in the rest. This chain uses TRBV20-1 with TRBJ1-5; the D gene is possibly TRBD1 (6 bases). This CDR3 comprises 12 residues. The germline gives CDR1 DFQATT, CDR2 SNEGSKA (reference sequence). Trimming took off 4 bases at V and 4 bases at J, with 8 bases between the two ends. The CDR3 is CSATQGNQPQHF. The part of the CDR3 DNA that was read is TGCAGTGCTACTCAGGGGAATCAGCCC.

This clone was recorded at least ten times. With the read ending 3 residues before the CDR3 end, the germline J gene is used to fill in that end. The chain has TRBV18 and TRBJ2-3, with 9 positions matching TRBD1. Germline V gives CDR1 KGHSH, CDR2 LQKENI. The CDR3 is 14 amino acids. The junction had 4 bases not matched to a gene; V was cut back by 6 bases and J by 3 bases. The CDR3 protein is CASSRQGVTDTQYF. The part of the CDR3 DNA that was read is TGTGCCAGCTCCCGACAGGGGGTAACAGATACG.

This clone was recorded many times. The sequenced fragment ends 3 residues before the CDR3 boundary, so the rest is inferred from the germline J gene. The chain carries TRBV30 and TRBJ1-5; no clear D gene. V was cut by 0 bases and J by 2 bases, with 8 bases left in between. The germline V gene has CDR1 GTSNPN and CDR2 SVGIG (reference sequence). This CDR3 spans 14 amino acids. This chain's CDR3 is CAWSVQRGNQPQHF. The covered CDR3 bases are TGTGCCTGGAGTGTACAGAGGGGCAATCAGCCC. Using reference TRBV30 and TRBJ1-5 for the parts outside the CDR3, the full variable domain is SQTIHQWPATLVQPVGSPLSLECTVEGTSNPNLYWYRQAAGRGLQLLFYSVGIGQISSEVPQNLSASRPQDRQFILSSKKLLLSDSGFYLCAWSVQRGNQPQHFGDGTRLSIL.

This clone occurred many times. The DNA ends 3 residues before the CDR3 does, and the rest of the CDR3 is filled in from the germline J gene. This chain links TRBV30 with TRBJ2-2, with a tentative D call TRBD1 (5 bases). The CDR3 runs 14 residues. Germline values: CDR1 GTSNPN, CDR2 SVGIG (reference sequence). This CDR3 reads CAHHRLGSYEKLFF. Partial CDR3 DNA: TGTGCCCACCACAGGCTTGGTTCGTATGAAAAG.